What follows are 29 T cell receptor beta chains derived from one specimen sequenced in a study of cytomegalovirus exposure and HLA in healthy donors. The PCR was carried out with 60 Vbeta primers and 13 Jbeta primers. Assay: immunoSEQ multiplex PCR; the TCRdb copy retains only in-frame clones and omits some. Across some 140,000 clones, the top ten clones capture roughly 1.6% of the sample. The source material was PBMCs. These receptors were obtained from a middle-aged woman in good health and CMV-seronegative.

The CDR3 coding sequence is TGTGCCAGCAGCGTACGCGCCCAGCGGGGGCTTAGGGGGGGCACCGGGGAGCTGTTTTTT. Protein: CASSVRAQRGLRGGTGELFF. The V call is TRBV9, the J call TRBJ2-2; 8 bases fit TRBD2. Germline lookup yields CDR1 SGDLS and CDR2 YYNGEE. V was pared by 1 base and J by 4 bases, with 18 bases of the junction left unmatched. The CDR3 is 20 residues long.

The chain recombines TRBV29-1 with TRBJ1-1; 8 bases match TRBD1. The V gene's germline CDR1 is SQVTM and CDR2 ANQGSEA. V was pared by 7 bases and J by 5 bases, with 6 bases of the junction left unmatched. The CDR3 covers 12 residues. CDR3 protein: CSGGQGGTEAFF. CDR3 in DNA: TGCAGCGGTGGACAGGGAGGGACTGAAGCTTTCTTT.

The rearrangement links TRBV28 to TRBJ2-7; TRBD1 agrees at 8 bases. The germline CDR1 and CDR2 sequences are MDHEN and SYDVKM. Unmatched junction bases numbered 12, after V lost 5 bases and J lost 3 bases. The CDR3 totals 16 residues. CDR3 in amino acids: CASSPSGTGTFYEQYV. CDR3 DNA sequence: TGTGCCAGCAGTCCCTCGGGGACAGGTACTTTCTACGAGCAGTACGTC.

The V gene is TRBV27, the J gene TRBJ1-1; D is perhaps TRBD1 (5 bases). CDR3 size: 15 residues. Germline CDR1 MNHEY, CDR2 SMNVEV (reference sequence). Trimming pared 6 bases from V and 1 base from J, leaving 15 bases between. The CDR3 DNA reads TGTGCCAGCAGCGCCGGACCTAGGGGGAACACTGAAGCTTTCTTT. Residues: CASSAGPRGNTEAFF.

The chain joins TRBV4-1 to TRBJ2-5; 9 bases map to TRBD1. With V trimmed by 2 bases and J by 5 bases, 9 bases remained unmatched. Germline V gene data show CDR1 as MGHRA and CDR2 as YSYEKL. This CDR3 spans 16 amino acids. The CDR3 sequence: CASSQFPGQGSETQYF. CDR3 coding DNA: TGCGCCAGCAGCCAATTTCCGGGACAGGGAAGCGAGACCCAGTACTTC.

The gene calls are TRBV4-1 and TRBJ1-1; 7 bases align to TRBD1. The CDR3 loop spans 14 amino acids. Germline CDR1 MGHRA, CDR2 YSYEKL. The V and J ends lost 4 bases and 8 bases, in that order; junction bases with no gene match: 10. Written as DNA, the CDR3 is TGCGCCAGCAGCCCCGGGAGGGGGCGCCGGGAAGCTTTCTTT. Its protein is CASSPGRGRREAFF.

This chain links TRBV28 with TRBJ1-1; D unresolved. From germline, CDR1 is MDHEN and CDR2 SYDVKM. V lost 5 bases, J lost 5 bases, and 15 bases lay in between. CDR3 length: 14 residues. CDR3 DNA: TGTGCCAGCAGTCCCGGAGGGTTTGTGACTGAAGCTTTCTTT. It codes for CASSPGGFVTEAFF.

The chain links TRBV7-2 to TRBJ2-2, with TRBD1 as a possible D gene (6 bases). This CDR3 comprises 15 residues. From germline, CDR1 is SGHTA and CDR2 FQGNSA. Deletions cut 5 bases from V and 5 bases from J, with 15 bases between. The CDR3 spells CASSPTGLETGELFF. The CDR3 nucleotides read TGTGCCAGCAGCCCAACAGGGTTAGAAACCGGGGAGCTGTTTTTT.

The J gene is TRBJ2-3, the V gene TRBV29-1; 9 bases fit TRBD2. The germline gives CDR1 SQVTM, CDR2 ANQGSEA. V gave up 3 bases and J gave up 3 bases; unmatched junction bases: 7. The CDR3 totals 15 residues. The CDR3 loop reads CSVDRPSGETDTQYF. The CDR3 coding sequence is TGCAGCGTTGATCGGCCTAGCGGGGAGACAGATACGCAGTATTTT.

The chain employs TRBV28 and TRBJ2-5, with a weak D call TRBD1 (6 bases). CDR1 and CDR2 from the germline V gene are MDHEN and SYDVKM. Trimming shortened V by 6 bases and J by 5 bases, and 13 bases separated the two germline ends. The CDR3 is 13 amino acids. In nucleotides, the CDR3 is TGTGCCAGCAGCGAACCAGGGGAGGAGACCCAGTACTTC. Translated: CASSEPGEETQYF.

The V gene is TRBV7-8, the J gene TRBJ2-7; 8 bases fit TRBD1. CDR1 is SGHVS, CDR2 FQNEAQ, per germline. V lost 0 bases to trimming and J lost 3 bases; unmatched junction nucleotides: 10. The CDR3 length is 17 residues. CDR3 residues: CASSLASSGTGGYEQYF. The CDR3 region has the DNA TGTGCCAGCAGCTTAGCTTCCTCTGGGACAGGAGGCTACGAGCAGTACTTC.

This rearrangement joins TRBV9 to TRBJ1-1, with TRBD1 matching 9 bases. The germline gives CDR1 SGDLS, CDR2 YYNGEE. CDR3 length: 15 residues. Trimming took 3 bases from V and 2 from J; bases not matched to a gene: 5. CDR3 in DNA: TGTGCCAGCAGCGCCCGGACAGGGGTCAACACTGAAGCTTTCTTT. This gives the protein CASSARTGVNTEAFF. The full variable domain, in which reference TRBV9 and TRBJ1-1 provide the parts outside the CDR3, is DSGVTQTPKHLITATGQRVTLRCSPRSGDLSVYWYQQSLDQGLQFLIQYYNGEERAKGNILERFSAQQFPDLHSELNLSSLELGDSALYFCASSARTGVNTEAFFGQGTRLTVV.

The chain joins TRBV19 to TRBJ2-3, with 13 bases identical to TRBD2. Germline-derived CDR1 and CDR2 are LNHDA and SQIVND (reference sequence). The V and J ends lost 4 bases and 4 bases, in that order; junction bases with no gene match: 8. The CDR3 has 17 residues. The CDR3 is CASSRGLAGLAADTQYF. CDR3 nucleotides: TGTGCCAGTAGTAGGGGACTAGCGGGACTGGCAGCAGATACGCAGTATTTT.

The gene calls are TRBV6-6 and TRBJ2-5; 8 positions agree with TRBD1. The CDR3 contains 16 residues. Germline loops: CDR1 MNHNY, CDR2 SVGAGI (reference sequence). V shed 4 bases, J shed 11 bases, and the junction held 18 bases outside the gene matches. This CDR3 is CASSFVLGQGFSRQYF. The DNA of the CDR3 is TGTGCCAGCAGTTTCGTCTTAGGACAGGGTTTCTCTAGGCAGTACTTC.

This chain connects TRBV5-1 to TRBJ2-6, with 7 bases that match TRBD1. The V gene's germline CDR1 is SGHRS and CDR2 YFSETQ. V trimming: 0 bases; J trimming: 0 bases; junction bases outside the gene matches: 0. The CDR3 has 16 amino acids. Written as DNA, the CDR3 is TGCGCCAGCAGCTTGGGGGACAGCTCTGGGGCCAACGTCCTGACTTTC. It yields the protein CASSLGDSSGANVLTF.

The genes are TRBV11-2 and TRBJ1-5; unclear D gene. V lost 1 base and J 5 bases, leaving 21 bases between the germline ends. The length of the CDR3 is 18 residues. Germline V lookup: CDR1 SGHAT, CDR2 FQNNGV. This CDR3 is CASSLGTPRGLTHQPQHF. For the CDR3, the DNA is TGTGCCAGCAGCTTAGGGACTCCGCGTGGTCTGACACATCAGCCCCAGCATTTT.

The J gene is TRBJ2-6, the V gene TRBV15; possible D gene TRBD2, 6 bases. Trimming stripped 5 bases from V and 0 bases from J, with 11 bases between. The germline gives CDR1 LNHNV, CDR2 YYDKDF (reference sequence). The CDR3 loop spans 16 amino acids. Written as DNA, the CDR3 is TGTGCCACCAGCTCTCGGGACTCCTCTGGGGCCAACGTCCTGACTTTC. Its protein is CATSSRDSSGANVLTF.

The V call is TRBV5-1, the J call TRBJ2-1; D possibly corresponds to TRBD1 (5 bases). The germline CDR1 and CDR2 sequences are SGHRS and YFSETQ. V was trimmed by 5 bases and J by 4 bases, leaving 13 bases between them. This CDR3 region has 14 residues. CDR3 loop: CASSIAQGYNEQFF. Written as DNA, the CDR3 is TGCGCCAGCAGTATCGCCCAGGGATACAATGAGCAGTTCTTC. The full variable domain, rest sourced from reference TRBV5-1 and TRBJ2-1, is KAGVTQTPRYLIKTRGQQVTLSCSPISGHRSVSWYQQTPGQGLQFLFEYFSETQRNKGNFPGRFSGRQFSNSRSEMNVSTLELGDSALYLCASSIAQGYNEQFFGPGTRLTVL.

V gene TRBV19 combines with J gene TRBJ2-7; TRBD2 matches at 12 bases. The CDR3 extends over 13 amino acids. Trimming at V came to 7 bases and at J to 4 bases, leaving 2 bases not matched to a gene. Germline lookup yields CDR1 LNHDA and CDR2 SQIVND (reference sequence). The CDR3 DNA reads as TGTGCCAGTATGACTAGCGGGGGTTACGAGCAGTACTTC. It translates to CASMTSGGYEQYF. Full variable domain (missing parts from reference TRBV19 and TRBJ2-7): DGGITQSPKYLFRKEGQNVTLSCEQNLNHDAMYWYRQDPGQGLRLIYYSQIVNDFQKGDIAEGYSVSREKKESFPLTVTSAQKNPTAFYLCASMTSGGYEQYFGPGTRLTVT.

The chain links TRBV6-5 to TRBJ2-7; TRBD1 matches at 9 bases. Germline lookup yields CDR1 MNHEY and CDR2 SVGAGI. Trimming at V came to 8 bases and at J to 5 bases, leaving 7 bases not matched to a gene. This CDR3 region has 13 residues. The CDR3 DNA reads TGTGCCAGCGGACGGGACAGGGACCACGAGCAGTACTTC. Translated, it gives CASGRDRDHEQYF.

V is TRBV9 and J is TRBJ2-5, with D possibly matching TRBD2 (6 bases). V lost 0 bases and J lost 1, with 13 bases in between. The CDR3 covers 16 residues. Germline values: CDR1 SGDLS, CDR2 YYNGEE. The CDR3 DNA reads TGTGCCAGCAGCGTAGCCGGCGGGGACTTCCAAGAGACCCAGTACTTC. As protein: CASSVAGGDFQETQYF.

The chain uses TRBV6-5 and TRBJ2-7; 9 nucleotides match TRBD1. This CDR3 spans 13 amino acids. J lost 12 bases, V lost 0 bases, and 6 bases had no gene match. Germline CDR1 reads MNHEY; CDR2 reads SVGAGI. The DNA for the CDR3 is TGTGCCAGCAGTTACTCGGGACAGGGAAAGGGGTACTTC. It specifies CASSYSGQGKGYF.

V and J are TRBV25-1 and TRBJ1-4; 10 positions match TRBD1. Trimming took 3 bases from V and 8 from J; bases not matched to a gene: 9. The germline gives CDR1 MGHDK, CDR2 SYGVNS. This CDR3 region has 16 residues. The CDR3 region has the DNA TGTGCCAGCAGTGAGCCTCCGGGGACAGGGGCCGAAAAACTGTTTTTT. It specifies CASSEPPGTGAEKLFF.

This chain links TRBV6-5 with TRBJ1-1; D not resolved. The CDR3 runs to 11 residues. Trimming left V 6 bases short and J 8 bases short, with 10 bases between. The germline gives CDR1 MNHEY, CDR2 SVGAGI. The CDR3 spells CASRRQGEAFF. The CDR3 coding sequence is TGTGCCAGCAGGCGACAAGGAGAAGCTTTCTTT.

The chain's CDR3 is CASSQDLRNEQFF. CDR3 DNA: TGTGCCAGCAGCCAAGATCTGCGCAATGAGCAGTTCTTC. This chain joins TRBV14 and TRBJ2-1; D gene ambiguous. Trimming shortened V by 0 bases and J by 6 bases, and 6 bases separated the two germline ends. The CDR3 runs to 13 residues. Germline lookup yields CDR1 SGHDN and CDR2 FVKESK.

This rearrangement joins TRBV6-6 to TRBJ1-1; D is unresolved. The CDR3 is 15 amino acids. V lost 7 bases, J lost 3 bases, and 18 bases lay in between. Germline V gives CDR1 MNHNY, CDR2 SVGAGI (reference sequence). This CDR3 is CASTPRRIGDTEAFF. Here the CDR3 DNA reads TGTGCCAGCACCCCGAGGAGGATTGGCGACACTGAAGCTTTCTTT.

The CDR3 is CASSPTDSRDTEAFF. The CDR3 bases are TGTGCCAGCTCACCAACAGACAGCCGGGACACTGAAGCTTTCTTT. The chain joins TRBV18 to TRBJ1-1; possibly TRBD1 for D (5 bases). The CDR3 consists of 15 residues. Germline-derived CDR1 and CDR2 are KGHSH and LQKENI. Deletions cut 2 bases from V and 3 bases from J, with 13 bases between.

The CDR3 region has the DNA TGTGCCAGCACCAACTCGGGGTTTGGCGAAAAACTGTTTTTT. It encodes CASTNSGFGEKLFF. The genes are TRBV5-4 and TRBJ1-4; D is uncertain. Deletions cut 6 bases from V and 8 bases from J, with 17 bases between. CDR1 and CDR2 (germline): SGHNT, YYREEE (reference sequence). This CDR3 has 14 residues.

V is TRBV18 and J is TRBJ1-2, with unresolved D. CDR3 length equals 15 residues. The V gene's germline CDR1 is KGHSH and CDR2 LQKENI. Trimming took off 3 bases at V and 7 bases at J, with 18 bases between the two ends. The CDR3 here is CASSPARRGRSGYTF. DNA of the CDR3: TGTGCCAGCTCACCTGCCCGCCGGGGAAGGAGTGGCTACACCTTC.